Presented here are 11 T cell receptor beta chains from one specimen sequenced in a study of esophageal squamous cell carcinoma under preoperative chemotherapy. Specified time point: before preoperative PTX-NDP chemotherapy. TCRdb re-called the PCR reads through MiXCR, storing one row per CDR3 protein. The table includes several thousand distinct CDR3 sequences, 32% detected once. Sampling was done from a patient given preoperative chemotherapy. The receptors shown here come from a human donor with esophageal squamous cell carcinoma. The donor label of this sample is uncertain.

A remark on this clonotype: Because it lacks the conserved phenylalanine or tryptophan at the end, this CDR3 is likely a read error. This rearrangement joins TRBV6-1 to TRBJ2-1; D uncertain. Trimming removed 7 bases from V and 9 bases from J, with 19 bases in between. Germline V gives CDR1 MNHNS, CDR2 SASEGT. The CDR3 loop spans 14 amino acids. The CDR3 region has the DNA TGTGCCAGCATGGTGGGTCAGGTAGACACTGAGCAGTTCGTC. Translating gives CASMVGQVDTEQFV.

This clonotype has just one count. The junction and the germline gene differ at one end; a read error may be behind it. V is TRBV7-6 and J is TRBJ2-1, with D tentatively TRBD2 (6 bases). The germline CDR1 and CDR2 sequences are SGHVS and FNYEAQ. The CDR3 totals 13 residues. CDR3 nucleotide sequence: TGTGCCAGGAGTATAGGAGGGGCGGGCGGGCAGTGCTTC. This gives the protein CARSIGGAGGQCF.

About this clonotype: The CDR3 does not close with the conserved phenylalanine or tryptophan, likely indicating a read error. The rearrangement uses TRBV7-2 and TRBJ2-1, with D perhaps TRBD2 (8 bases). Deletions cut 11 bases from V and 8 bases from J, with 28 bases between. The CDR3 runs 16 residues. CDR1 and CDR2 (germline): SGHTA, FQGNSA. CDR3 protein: CAGGRRVTGGGDEQFL. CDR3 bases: TGTGCCGGCGGCCGCCGTGTGACGGGAGGGGGCGATGAGCAGTTCTTG.

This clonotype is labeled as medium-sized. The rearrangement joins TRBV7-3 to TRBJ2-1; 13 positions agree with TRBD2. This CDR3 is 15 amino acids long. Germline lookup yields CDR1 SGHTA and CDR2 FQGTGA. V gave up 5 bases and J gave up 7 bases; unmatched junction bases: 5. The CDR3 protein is CASSRTSGSGNEQFF. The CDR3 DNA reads TGTGCCAGCAGCCGGACTAGCGGGAGTGGGAATGAGCAGTTCTTC.

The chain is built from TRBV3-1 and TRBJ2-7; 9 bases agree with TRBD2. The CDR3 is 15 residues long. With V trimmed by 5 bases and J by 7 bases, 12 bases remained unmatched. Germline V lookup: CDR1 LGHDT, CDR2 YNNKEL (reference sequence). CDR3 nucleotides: TGTGCCAGCAGCTTTGGTAGCGGGAGCTTTGGAGAGCAGTACTTC. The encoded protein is CASSFGSGSFGEQYF.

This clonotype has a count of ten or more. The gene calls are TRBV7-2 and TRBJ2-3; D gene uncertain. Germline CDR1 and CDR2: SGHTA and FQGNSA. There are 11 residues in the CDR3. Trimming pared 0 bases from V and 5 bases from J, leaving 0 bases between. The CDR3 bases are TGTGCCAGCAGCTTAGCAGATACGCAGTATTTT. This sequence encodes CASSLADTQYF.

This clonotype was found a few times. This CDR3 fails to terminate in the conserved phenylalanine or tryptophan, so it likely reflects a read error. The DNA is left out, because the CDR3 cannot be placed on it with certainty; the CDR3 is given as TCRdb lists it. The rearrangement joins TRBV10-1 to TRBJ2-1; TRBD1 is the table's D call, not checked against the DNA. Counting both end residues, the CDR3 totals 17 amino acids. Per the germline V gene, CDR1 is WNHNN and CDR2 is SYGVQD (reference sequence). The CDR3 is CASSETLKDRAYNERVV.

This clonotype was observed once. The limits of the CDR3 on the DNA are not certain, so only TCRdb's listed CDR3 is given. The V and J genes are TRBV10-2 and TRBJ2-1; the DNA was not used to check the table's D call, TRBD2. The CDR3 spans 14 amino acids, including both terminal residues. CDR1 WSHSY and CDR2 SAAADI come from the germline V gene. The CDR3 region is CASSVAGGSNEQYF.

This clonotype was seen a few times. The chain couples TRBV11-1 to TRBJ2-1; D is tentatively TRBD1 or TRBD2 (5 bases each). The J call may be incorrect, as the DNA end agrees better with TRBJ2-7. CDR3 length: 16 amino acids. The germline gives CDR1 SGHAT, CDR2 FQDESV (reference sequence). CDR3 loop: CASSLGPMDFYNEQYF. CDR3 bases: TGTGCCAGCAGCTTGGGACCTATGGACTTCTACAATGAGCAGTACTTC.

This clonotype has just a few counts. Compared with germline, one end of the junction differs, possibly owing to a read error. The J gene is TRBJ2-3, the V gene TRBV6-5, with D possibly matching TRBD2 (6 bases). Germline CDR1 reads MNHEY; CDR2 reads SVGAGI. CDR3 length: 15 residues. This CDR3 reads CASSYSGGSTDTQDF. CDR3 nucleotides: TGTGCCAGCAGTTACTCGGGGGGAAGCACGGATACGCAGGATTTT.

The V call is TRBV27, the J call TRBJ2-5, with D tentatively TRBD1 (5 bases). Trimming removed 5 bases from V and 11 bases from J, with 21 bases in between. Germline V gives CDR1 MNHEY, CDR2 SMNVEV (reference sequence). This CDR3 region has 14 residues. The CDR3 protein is CASSRVGPRNEQYF. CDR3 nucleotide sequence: TGTGCCAGCAGTCGTGTGGGGCCTAGGAATGAGCAGTACTTC.